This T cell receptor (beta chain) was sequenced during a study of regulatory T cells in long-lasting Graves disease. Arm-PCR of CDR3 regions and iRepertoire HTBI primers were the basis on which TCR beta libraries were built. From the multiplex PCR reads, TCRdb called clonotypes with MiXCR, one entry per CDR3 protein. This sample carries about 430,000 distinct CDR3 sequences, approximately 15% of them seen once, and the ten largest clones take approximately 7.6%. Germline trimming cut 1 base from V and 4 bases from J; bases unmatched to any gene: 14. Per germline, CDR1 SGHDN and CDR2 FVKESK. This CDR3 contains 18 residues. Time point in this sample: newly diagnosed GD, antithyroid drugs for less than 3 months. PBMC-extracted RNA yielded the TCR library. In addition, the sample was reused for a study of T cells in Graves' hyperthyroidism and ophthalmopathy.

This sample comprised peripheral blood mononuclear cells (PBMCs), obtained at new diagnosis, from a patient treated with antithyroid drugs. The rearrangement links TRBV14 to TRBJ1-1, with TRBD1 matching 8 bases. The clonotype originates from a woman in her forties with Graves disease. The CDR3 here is CASSQGVPTGVVFTEAFF. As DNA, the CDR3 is TGTGCCAGCAGCCAAGGAGTTCCGACAGGGGTGGTTTTCACTGAAGCTTTCTTT. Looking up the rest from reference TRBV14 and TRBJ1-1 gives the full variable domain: EAGVTQFPSHSVIEKGQTVTLRCDPISGHDNLYWYRRVMGKEIKFLLHFVKESKQDESGMPNNRFLAERTGGTYSTLKVQPAELEDSGVYFCASSQGVPTGVVFTEAFFGQGTRLTVV.